This TCR beta chain is drawn from a study of control samples from healthy donors and cancer patients (dated by TCRdb to about 2020). The CDR3 numbers 13 residues from cysteine through phenylalanine. This entry keeps only the CDR3 DNA: 39 bases, framed from base 1. CDR1 and CDR2, per the germline V gene (reference sequence), are GTSNPN and SVGIG. The junction carries 13 bases between V and J, which are trimmed by 3 bases and 7 bases respectively. This clone was seen only once. Its antigen has not been determined. No base quality values were provided; no much bigger clone lies one nucleotide off. Library preparation used the immunoSEQ multiplex PCR assay. The immuneACCESS repertoire file appears here via TCRdb, limited to in-frame rearrangements. These files lack a portion of the clones; in checked studies, under half of the deficit traces to unresolved V genes, and the cause of the others is not known. In all, the sample holds around 100,000 clones, and just over 85% of those were seen once. The ten largest clonotypes hold 13% to 15% of the sample.

The sequence links TRBV30 to TRBJ1-3; the D gene remains uncertain. The TCR originated in a man aged 30 to 45 in good health. Input material: blood. CDR3 sequence: CAWRARFRNTIYF. Here is the DNA: TGTGCCTGGAGGGCCCGATTTAGGAACACCATATATTTT.